This TCR beta chain was profiled in a study of response to subunit inactivated influenza vaccine. Findings of the study overall: T cells newly recruited by each seasonal influenza vaccination are few, the authors suggested.

There are 15 residues in the CDR3. Germline V gives CDR1 KGHDR, CDR2 SFDVKD. V was shortened by 4 bases and J by 3 bases, with 14 bases between the two germline ends. In TCRdb, the RT-PCR reads were re-called with MiXCR into one record per CDR3 protein. The table has roughly 500,000 distinct CDR3 sequences, 16% seen once. Comment on this clonotype: The antigen remains undetermined.

This sample comprised CD4+ T cells sorted from PBMCs, obtained less than 25 months after vaccination. The chain uses TRBV24-1 and TRBJ2-5, with D perhaps TRBD1 or TRBD2 (6 bases each). The sequence derives from a man aged 50-75 years who received an inactivated influenza vaccine. CDR3 sequence: CATSEVRGAEETQYF. The CDR3 nucleotides read TGTGCCACCAGTGAGGTGAGGGGGGCCGAAGAGACCCAGTACTTC.